A selection of T cell receptor beta chains follows, all from one sample in a study of cytomegalovirus exposure and HLA in healthy donors. Clones were read by immunoSEQ multiplex PCR, and TCRdb kept only the in-frame ones, dropping some. The sample carries about 150,000 clones, 65% to 75% recorded once. Sequenced: PBMCs. These receptors were collected from a man aged 25 to 40 in good health and CMV-seronegative. Each CDR3 is given with its conserved first and last residue. The D gene is left open where the match is weak. Clone sizes are given selectively: once, few, many, or a class where the clone is expanded.

v_gene	j_gene	d_gene	abundance	CDR3aa	CDR3nt
TRBV4-2	TRBJ1-2	-	once	CASSQELVGDSNYGYTF	TGTGCCAGCAGCCAAGAGTTGGTCGGTGACTCTAACTATGGCTACACCTTC
TRBV7-8	TRBJ2-1	-	once	CASSSGGFISYNEQFF	TGTGCCAGCAGCTCGGGTGGGTTTATCTCCTACAATGAGCAGTTCTTC
TRBV19	TRBJ2-5	-	-	CASSLGLGETQYF	TGTGCCAGTAGTCTCGGACTGGGGGAGACCCAGTACTTC
TRBV21-1	TRBJ2-7	-	-	CASSKDWRNEQYF	TGTGCCAGCAGCAAAGACTGGAGGAATGAGCAGTACTTC
TRBV4-2	TRBJ2-1	TRBD2	-	CASSQRSGGPNEQFF	TGTGCCAGCAGCCAAAGGTCGGGGGGGCCGAATGAGCAGTTCTTC
TRBV30	TRBJ2-7	TRBD1	-	CAWTTTGTGGYEQYF	TGTGCCTGGACCACTACCGGGACAGGGGGATACGAGCAGTACTTC
TRBV7-2	TRBJ1-6	-	-	CASTETRVNSPLHF	TGTGCCAGCACTGAGACCAGGGTGAATTCACCCCTCCACTTT
TRBV28	TRBJ1-2	-	-	CATRDTANYGYTF	TGTGCCACCCGGGACACTGCTAACTATGGCTACACCTTC
TRBV10-3	TRBJ1-2	TRBD1	-	CAISDPQGASNYGYTF	TGTGCCATCAGTGATCCTCAGGGGGCCTCTAACTATGGCTACACCTTC
TRBV6-5	TRBJ1-2	-	-	CASSSGHTSNYGYTF	TGTGCCAGCAGTTCCGGACACACTTCAAACTATGGCTACACCTTC
TRBV15	TRBJ1-3	-	-	CATSRDKGSGNTIYF	TGTGCCACCAGCAGAGATAAGGGGTCTGGAAACACCATATATTTT
TRBV13	TRBJ2-5	-	-	CASSTPEGGETQYF	TGTGCCAGCAGCACCCCAGAGGGCGGAGAGACCCAGTACTTC
TRBV5-6	TRBJ1-3	-	-	CASSLGGENSGNTIYF	TGTGCCAGCAGCTTGGGCGGTGAGAACTCTGGAAACACCATATATTTT
TRBV15	TRBJ2-1	-	-	CATSRQPEGDEQFF	TGTGCCACCAGCAGACAACCAGAGGGCGATGAGCAGTTCTTC
TRBV2	TRBJ2-7	-	-	CASSGRGLSYEQYF	TGTGCCAGCAGTGGACGGGGTCTCTCCTACGAGCAGTACTTC
TRBV19	TRBJ2-7	TRBD1	-	CASKFGQGDYEQYF	TGTGCCAGTAAGTTCGGACAGGGTGACTACGAGCAGTACTTC
TRBV6-1	TRBJ1-5	-	-	CASSGTDPQGPQNF	TGTGCCAGCAGCGGAACAGACCCGCAGGGGCCCCAGAATTTT
TRBV27	TRBJ1-1	-	few	CASRLLPQGPTEAFF	TGTGCCAGCAGACTACTCCCCCAGGGGCCAACTGAAGCTTTCTTT
TRBV19	TRBJ1-2	-	-	CASSIDSGFMGGYTF	TGTGCCAGTAGTATAGACTCAGGGTTTATGGGCGGCTACACCTTC
TRBV7-2	TRBJ1-2	TRBD1	-	CASSTEGQMLNYGYTF	TGTGCCAGCAGCACGGAGGGACAGATGCTTAACTATGGCTACACCTTC
TRBV7-2	TRBJ2-7	-	-	CASSLSSYEQYF	TGTGCCAGCAGCCTGAGCTCCTACGAGCAGTACTTC
TRBV5-4	TRBJ2-2	-	-	CASSTAGTYGSTGELFF	TGTGCCAGCAGCACAGCCGGGACTTACGGTAGTACCGGGGAGCTGTTTTTT
TRBV27	TRBJ1-1	TRBD1	-	CASRARDRGNTEAFF	TGTGCCAGCAGGGCCCGCGACAGGGGGAACACTGAAGCTTTCTTT
TRBV20-1	TRBJ1-2	TRBD1	-	CSAGQGTYTF	TGCAGTGCGGGACAGGGGACCTACACCTTC
TRBV15	TRBJ2-1	TRBD1	few	CATSRGRQGSYNEQFF	TGTGCCACCAGCAGGGGTAGACAGGGGAGCTACAATGAGCAGTTCTTC
TRBV7-2	TRBJ2-5	TRBD2	-	CASSEATSGVETQYF	TGTGCCAGCAGCGAGGCGACTAGCGGGGTTGAGACCCAGTACTTC
TRBV29-1	TRBJ2-5	TRBD2	few	CSVNRGDQETQYF	TGCAGCGTTAATCGGGGGGACCAAGAGACCCAGTACTTC
TRBV6-1	TRBJ1-3	-	-	CASSEVGSTRSGNTIYF	TGTGCCAGCAGTGAAGTGGGCAGTACCCGCTCTGGAAACACCATATATTTT
TRBV6-5	TRBJ1-1	TRBD1	-	CASQGARTEAFF	TGTGCCAGTCAGGGGGCGCGTACTGAAGCTTTCTTT
TRBV2	TRBJ2-6	TRBD1	-	CASSETGATGANVLTF	TGTGCCAGCAGTGAAACAGGGGCCACTGGGGCCAACGTCCTGACTTTC
TRBV28	TRBJ2-7	-	-	CASSTGMSRAYEQYF	TGTGCCAGCAGTACCGGGATGTCTAGGGCCTACGAGCAGTACTTC
TRBV19	TRBJ1-4	-	-	CASSIDEELSTNEKLFF	TGTGCCAGTAGTATAGATGAGGAACTGTCAACTAATGAAAAACTGTTTTTT
TRBV7-9	TRBJ2-5	-	few	CASSPFGGGETQYF	TGTGCCAGCAGCCCCTTTGGGGGCGGCGAGACCCAGTACTTC
TRBV28	TRBJ1-5	-	few	CASSLGGVPYSNQPQHF	TGTGCCAGCAGTTTAGGCGGGGTTCCTTATAGCAATCAGCCCCAGCATTTT
TRBV6-5	TRBJ1-1	-	-	CASSYQGMNTEAFF	TGTGCCAGCAGTTACCAGGGGATGAACACTGAAGCTTTCTTT
TRBV7-9	TRBJ1-1	-	few	CASSLGGLLISEAFF	TGTGCCAGCAGCTTAGGGGGACTCCTTATCTCTGAAGCTTTCTTT
TRBV5-1	TRBJ2-2	-	-	CASSSQPPGQTLNTGELFF	TGCGCCAGCAGCTCTCAGCCCCCAGGACAGACATTGAACACCGGGGAGCTGTTTTTT
TRBV5-4	TRBJ2-3	-	-	CASTGDGTPSTDTQYF	TGTGCCAGCACAGGAGACGGGACTCCTAGCACAGATACGCAGTATTTT
TRBV4-1	TRBJ1-3	-	few	CASSQIAGNTIYF	TGCGCCAGCAGCCAAATCGCTGGAAACACCATATATTTT
TRBV29-1	TRBJ1-1	TRBD1	-	CSVRRTGSMNTEAFF	TGCAGCGTTCGGCGGACAGGGTCCATGAACACTGAAGCTTTCTTT
TRBV5-4	TRBJ1-5	-	-	CASRSGPDSNQPQHF	TGTGCCAGCAGAAGCGGACCGGATAGCAATCAGCCCCAGCATTTT
TRBV29-1	TRBJ1-1	-	once	CSVDGGHVRLNTEAFF	TGCAGCGTTGATGGGGGACATGTGAGGCTGAACACTGAAGCTTTCTTT
TRBV28	TRBJ1-2	-	-	CASSLLLRGYTF	TGTGCCAGCAGTTTACTCCTGCGGGGCTACACCTTC
TRBV2	TRBJ1-4	TRBD1	once	CARGGLDRADGEKLFF	TGTGCCAGGGGAGGTCTGGACAGGGCGGATGGAGAAAAACTGTTTTTT
TRBV15	TRBJ2-2	-	-	CATSRPRLNTGELFF	TGTGCCACCAGCAGGCCTAGGCTGAACACCGGGGAGCTGTTTTTT
TRBV28	TRBJ2-3	TRBD1	-	CASSFDRGISTDTQYF	TGTGCCAGCAGTTTCGACAGGGGGATTAGCACAGATACGCAGTATTTT
TRBV5-1	TRBJ1-4	-	-	CASSLAGEREKLFF	TGCGCCAGCAGCTTAGCAGGGGAACGAGAAAAACTGTTTTTT
TRBV7-2	TRBJ1-2	-	-	CASRSGSYGYTF	TGTGCCTCACGGTCGGGATCATATGGCTACACCTTC
TRBV10-3	TRBJ2-5	-	few	CAISAGEETQYF	TGTGCCATCAGTGCGGGAGAAGAGACCCAGTACTTC
TRBV28	TRBJ1-1	TRBD1	-	CASSTNFRDRILNTEAFF	TGTGCCAGCAGCACCAACTTCCGGGACAGAATCCTGAACACTGAAGCTTTCTTT
TRBV6-1	TRBJ1-1	-	-	CASMDTLNTEAFF	TGTGCCAGCATGGACACCCTGAACACTGAAGCTTTCTTT
TRBV5-8	TRBJ1-2	TRBD1	-	CASSLPGTGGFNGYTF	TGTGCCAGCAGCTTGCCCGGGACAGGGGGCTTTAATGGCTACACCTTC
TRBV5-4	TRBJ2-1	TRBD2	-	CASSLALAGASSYNEQFF	TGTGCCAGCAGCTTGGCTCTAGCGGGGGCTAGCTCCTACAATGAGCAGTTCTTC
TRBV4-1	TRBJ2-7	TRBD1	-	CASSQEADRGYEQYF	TGCGCCAGCAGCCAAGAAGCGGACAGGGGTTACGAGCAGTACTTC
TRBV28	TRBJ2-7	TRBD1	-	CASSLGTGAYEQYF	TGTGCCAGCAGTCTGGGGACAGGGGCCTACGAGCAGTACTTC